What follows are 27 T cell receptor beta chains derived from one specimen sequenced in a study of spatial heterogeneity in lung cancer. Time point given: blood at routine non-recurrence follow-up after resection. Unsorted whole RNA of tumor, nontumor lung or frozen PBMC was sequenced. TCRdb called the 5' RACE reads again in MiXCR, with one record for every CDR3 protein. The table records roughly 120,000 distinct CDR3 sequences, 12% of them present only once. Material: PBMCs, obtained at follow-up. These receptors were obtained from a male donor with early-stage non-small cell lung cancer.

This clonotype was counted ten times or more. The rearrangement uses TRBV7-9 and TRBJ1-2; D gene unclear. The CDR3 extends over 13 amino acids. V was trimmed by 5 bases and J by 8 bases, leaving 15 bases between them. In germline, CDR1 is SEHNR, CDR2 FQNEAQ (reference sequence). The CDR3 nucleotides read TGTGCCAGCAGCCTGGACTCCTTCGGGGGCTACACCTTC. Residues: CASSLDSFGGYTF.

Many counts were recorded for this clonotype. This chain uses TRBV29-1 with TRBJ1-4; 9 bases match TRBD1. CDR3 size: 16 residues. Germline V gene data show CDR1 as SQVTM and CDR2 as ANQGSEA. V shed 0 bases and J 6 bases; nucleotides not matched to a gene: 8. The chain's CDR3 is CSVEDLTDRGDEKLFF. The CDR3 DNA follows: TGCAGCGTTGAAGATCTAACGGACAGGGGAGATGAAAAACTGTTTTTT.

This clonotype was seen ten or more times. The chain uses TRBV29-1 and TRBJ1-5, with TRBD1 matching over 8 bases. Looked up from germline, CDR1 is SQVTM and CDR2 is ANQGSEA. V shed 4 bases and J 6 bases; nucleotides not matched to a gene: 5. The CDR3 length is 13 residues. CDR3 loop: CSVGQGAGQPQHF. CDR3 in DNA: TGCAGCGTTGGGCAGGGGGCAGGTCAGCCCCAGCATTTT.

A few counts support this clonotype. The V and J genes are TRBV20-1 and TRBJ2-1; TRBD2 matches 9 bases. Trimming took 3 bases from V and 9 from J; bases not matched to a gene: 6. The CDR3 contains 13 residues. CDR1 DFQATT and CDR2 SNEGSKA come from the germline V gene (reference sequence). DNA of the CDR3: TGCAGTGCTAGGGTACGCGGGGGGGCTGAGCAGTTCTTC. Translating it yields CSARVRGGAEQFF.

This clonotype was observed a single time. The chain recombines TRBV20-1 with TRBJ2-2, with unresolved D. The CDR3 spans 13 residues. Germline values: CDR1 DFQATT, CDR2 SNEGSKA (reference sequence). V shed 3 bases and J shed 4 bases, with 9 bases lying between them. The CDR3 region is CSARVGPTGELFF. CDR3 sequence (DNA): TGCAGTGCTAGGGTAGGGCCCACCGGGGAGCTGTTTTTT.

Many counts were recorded for this clonotype. The chain employs TRBV6-1 and TRBJ1-5; TRBD1 might be the D (5 bases). V lost 6 bases and J lost 4, with 19 bases in between. Germline assignment: CDR1 MNHNS and CDR2 SASEGT. The CDR3 loop spans 16 amino acids. The CDR3 here is CASSLRGRLSNQPQHF. For the CDR3, the DNA is TGTGCCAGCAGCCTCCGGGGCCGTCTCAGTAATCAGCCCCAGCATTTT.

This clonotype was counted a few times. V is TRBV19 and J is TRBJ1-5; a weak D match, TRBD1 (5 bases). The CDR3 totals 12 residues. Trimming took off 11 bases at V and 7 bases at J, with 15 bases between the two ends. Germline V gene sequence: CDR1 LNHDA, CDR2 SQIVND (reference sequence). The CDR3 DNA is TGTGCCGTTGGGCAGGGAAGACAGCCCCAGCATTTT. It is translated as CAVGQGRQPQHF.

This clonotype showed up many times. J is TRBJ2-7 and V is TRBV30, with 8 bases lining up with TRBD1. Germline CDR1 GTSNPN, CDR2 SVGIG (reference sequence). The CDR3 sequence is 14 residues long. V lost 2 bases, J lost 2 bases, and 5 bases stayed unmatched. The DNA of the CDR3 is TGTGCCTGGAGTATCGGGACAGGCGCCTACGAGCAGTACTTC. Residues: CAWSIGTGAYEQYF.

The J gene is TRBJ2-5, the V gene TRBV25-1; unclear D gene. The germline gives CDR1 MGHDK, CDR2 SYGVNS. There are 11 residues in the CDR3. Trimming removed 7 bases from V and 7 bases from J, with 10 bases in between. CDR3 coding DNA: TGTGCCAGCATCCGGACGGGGACCCAGTACTTC. Translating gives CASIRTGTQYF.

The chain carries TRBV9 and TRBJ2-2; D call uncertain. This CDR3 is 15 amino acids long. Deletions cut 1 base from V and 1 base from J, with 8 bases between. Germline CDR1 and CDR2: SGDLS and YYNGEE. CDR3 loop: CASSVKGRNTGELFF. Here the CDR3 DNA reads TGTGCCAGCAGCGTAAAGGGCAGGAACACCGGGGAGCTGTTTTTT.

This clonotype was counted a few times. The chain joins TRBV7-9 to TRBJ1-1, with a possible D match to TRBD1 (5 bases). This CDR3 is 15 amino acids long. CDR1 SEHNR and CDR2 FQNEAQ come from the germline V gene (reference sequence). The ends were cut back, 4 bases at V and 7 bases at J, with 19 bases in the middle. The CDR3 bases are TGTGCCAGCAGCTATACCCCGGGGACCCCGGGTGAAGCTTTCTTT. This sequence encodes CASSYTPGTPGEAFF.

The chain links TRBV5-1 to TRBJ2-1, with D unresolved. The V end was cut by 0 bases, the J end by 1 base, with 14 bases between. The CDR3 spans 17 residues. Germline assignment: CDR1 SGHRS and CDR2 YFSETQ. In DNA form, the CDR3 reads TGCGCCAGCAGCTTGGTAGAGACGGTAGGTTCCTACAATGAGCAGTTCTTC. The encoded protein is CASSLVETVGSYNEQFF.

This clonotype was seen a handful of times. J is TRBJ2-5 and V is TRBV12-3 or TRBV12-4; TRBD2 matches 8 bases. The V gene end was trimmed by 6 bases and the J gene end by 3 bases; junction bases not matched to a gene: 12. CDR3 length: 16 residues. The CDR3 DNA is TGTGCCAGCAGCCCCCCGAGAAGCGGGGGCAAAGAGACCCAGTACTTC. Protein product: CASSPPRSGGKETQYF.

V usage is TRBV6-5 and J usage is TRBJ2-4; D is possibly TRBD1 (5 bases). Trimming cost V 1 base and J 5 bases, with 12 bases left between them. In germline, CDR1 is MNHEY, CDR2 SVGAGI. The CDR3 has 15 residues. The DNA of the CDR3 is TGTGCCAGCAGTTACTTGGGCCCGACAGAAAACATTCAGTACTTC. Residues: CASSYLGPTENIQYF.

The V gene is TRBV28, the J gene TRBJ1-2; 8 bases fit TRBD1. The CDR3 totals 16 residues. The J segment lost 7 bases and the V segment lost 4 bases, leaving 14 bases of the junction unmatched. Germline loops: CDR1 MDHEN, CDR2 SYDVKM. The CDR3 nucleotides read TGTGCCAGCAGTTCTTACGACCCTACAGGGGGTGCTGGCTACACCTTC. Its protein is CASSSYDPTGGAGYTF.

This clonotype was seen many times. This rearrangement joins TRBV15 to TRBJ2-5; weak D call: TRBD2 (6 bases). V lost 0 bases and J lost 2, with 10 bases in between. The CDR3 runs 15 residues. Germline lookup yields CDR1 LNHNV and CDR2 YYDKDF (reference sequence). The CDR3: CATSRDRLAQETQYF. The DNA for the CDR3 is TGTGCCACCAGCAGAGATCGGCTAGCGCAAGAGACCCAGTACTTC.

At least ten counts were recorded for this clonotype. The V and J genes are TRBV3-1 and TRBJ1-1, with TRBD1 matching 10 bases. Per the germline V gene, CDR1 is LGHDT and CDR2 is YNNKEL (reference sequence). The CDR3 length is 14 residues. J lost 11 bases, V lost 4 bases, and 10 bases had no gene match. The CDR3 DNA follows: TGTGCCAGCAGCCTCCGGACAGGGGGAAGTATGGCTTTCTTT. Amino acid sequence: CASSLRTGGSMAFF.

This clonotype was found many times. The rearrangement links TRBV14 to TRBJ2-7; 7 bases fit TRBD1. V was clipped by 6 bases and J by 2 bases; unmatched bases: 4. Germline loops: CDR1 SGHDN, CDR2 FVKESK. This CDR3 spans 13 amino acids. The CDR3 coding sequence is TGTGCCAGCAGTCGACAGGGCCCCTACGAGCAGTACTTC. This encodes CASSRQGPYEQYF.

This sequence joins TRBV10-1 and TRBJ2-4; D might be TRBD2 (7 bases). This CDR3 region has 14 residues. Deletions cut 3 bases from V and 7 bases from J, with 13 bases between. The germline CDR1 and CDR2 sequences are WNHNN and SYGVQD (reference sequence). Written as DNA, the CDR3 is TGCGCCAGCAGTGAAGGGGGGGCTAAGAACATTCAGTACTTC. Translation gives CASSEGGAKNIQYF.

In its sample, this clonotype was seen a few times. The chain links TRBV30 to TRBJ1-3, with D unclear. CDR3 length equals 14 residues. CDR1 and CDR2 (germline): GTSNPN, SVGIG (reference sequence). Trimming pared 0 bases from V and 0 bases from J, leaving 6 bases between. Here the CDR3 DNA reads TGTGCCTGGAGTGTACGTCACTCTGGAAACACCATATATTTT. It codes for CAWSVRHSGNTIYF.

There are many counts of this clonotype. The chain has TRBV4-3 and TRBJ2-5, with a weak D call TRBD2 (5 bases). The CDR3 loop spans 16 amino acids. Trimming removed 0 bases at V and 0 bases at J, with 11 bases between. Germline CDR1 is LGHNA and CDR2 is YSLEER. CDR3 in amino acids: CASSQELASYQETQYF. The CDR3 DNA sequence: TGCGCCAGCAGCCAAGAATTAGCGTCGTACCAAGAGACCCAGTACTTC.

Notes on this clonotype: A much larger clone differs by one base, so this may be a read error. J is TRBJ1-6 and V is TRBV7-2; 7 bases fit TRBD1. This CDR3 has 15 amino acids. V shed 1 base, J shed 6 bases, and the junction held 3 bases outside the gene matches. Germline CDR1 is SGHTA and CDR2 is FQGNSA. The CDR3 sequence: CASSLVTGLNSPLHF. CDR3 bases: TGTGCCAGCAGCTTAGTGACAGGGCTTAATTCACCCCTCCACTTT.

This clonotype was found many times. The V gene is TRBV29-1, the J gene TRBJ2-3; 8 bases map to TRBD2. CDR3 length equals 14 residues. Trimming cost V 4 bases and J 1 base; bases outside gene matches: 4. Germline assignment: CDR1 SQVTM and CDR2 ANQGSEA. CDR3 bases: TGCAGCGTTGGGCGGGGGGAACGCACAGATACGCAGTATTTT. It is translated as CSVGRGERTDTQYF.

The chain links TRBV28 to TRBJ2-3; 7 bases fit TRBD2. The V segment lost 4 bases and the J segment 2 bases; nucleotides outside the gene matches: 6. Germline-derived CDR1 and CDR2 are MDHEN and SYDVKM. CDR3 size: 15 residues. CDR3 residues: CASSSGGGDTDTQYF. The CDR3 DNA sequence: TGTGCCAGCAGTTCCGGGGGAGGGGACACAGATACGCAGTATTTT.

The chain recombines TRBV3-1 with TRBJ2-7; D remains ambiguous. Between the trimmed V and J ends, which lost 3 bases and 4 bases, there was a span of 10 bases. The CDR3 is 13 residues long. The germline gives CDR1 LGHDT, CDR2 YNNKEL (reference sequence). CDR3 DNA sequence: TGTGCCAGCAGCCACGGGTCATGGTACGAGCAGTACTTC. Its protein product is CASSHGSWYEQYF.

This clonotype was observed once. The J gene is TRBJ1-2, the V gene TRBV12-3 or TRBV12-4; D gene unclear. This CDR3 contains 13 residues. V lost 2 bases and J 6 bases, leaving 10 bases between the germline ends. The CDR3 is CASSLRESDGYTF. In nucleotides, the CDR3 is TGTGCCAGCAGTTTAAGGGAGTCTGATGGCTACACCTTC.

A few counts support this clonotype. The genes are TRBV5-4 and TRBJ1-2; D is undetermined. The CDR3 length is 13 residues. V was trimmed by 3 bases and J by 7 bases, leaving 13 bases between them. Per germline, CDR1 SGHNT and CDR2 YYREEE (reference sequence). CDR3 DNA sequence: TGTGCCAGCAGCTCCCCCGGGCCGGGTGGCTACACCTTC. The encoded protein is CASSSPGPGGYTF.